One sample yielded the 2 T cell receptor beta chains listed below, sequenced in a study of T cell responses to AZD1222 COVID-19 vaccine. Some clones are missing from TCRdb's copy, which holds only in-frame ones; the method was immunoSEQ multiplex PCR. The data contain 150,000 or so clones, about nine tenths of them singletons. Here the sequenced sample was peripheral blood, taken on day 0 of AZD1222 vaccination. These receptors were obtained from an adult in good health.

V usage is TRBV5-1 and J usage is TRBJ1-4; D unclear. This CDR3 spans 14 amino acids. The V gene lost 6 bases and the J gene lost 7 bases, with 16 bases spanning the gap. The germline gives CDR1 SGHRS, CDR2 YFSETQ. CDR3 residues: CASKAGELIEKLFF. Written as DNA, the CDR3 is TGCGCCAGCAAAGCCGGGGAATTGATTGAAAAACTGTTTTTT.

This rearrangement joins TRBV11-3 to TRBJ2-3; D is unresolved. The CDR3 totals 16 residues. V gave up 3 bases and J gave up 0 bases, with 13 bases separating them. Germline loops: CDR1 SGHNT, CDR2 YENEEA. CDR3 sequence (DNA): TGTGCCAGCAGCTTTGTAGACCCATCTAGCACAGATACGCAGTATTTT. Amino acid sequence: CASSFVDPSSTDTQYF.